This TCR beta chain stems from a study of blood T cell repertoires in COVID-19. Turning to the study itself: Sites in the United States, Italy and Spain provided acute and convalescent COVID-19 samples.

This table comes from immunoSEQ multiplex PCR, and its TCRdb copy is limited to in-frame clones, with some not included. The sample has about 280,000 clones; around 90% are singletons. Participants came from some 26 US areas, aged roughly 18 to 89 years. Categorization into cohorts depended on clinical history that participants reported. The material sequenced was PBMCs or T cells enriched from blood (not recorded which). This TCR was recovered from a woman between 18 and 29 years old with acute COVID-19.

CDR3 sequence: CATNEQGALMSGELFF. The CDR3 DNA reads TGTGCCACTAACGAACAGGGGGCGTTGATGTCCGGGGAGCTGTTTTTT. The rearrangement links TRBV15 to TRBJ2-2; the match to TRBD1 covers 9 bases. Germline-derived CDR1 and CDR2 are LNHNV and YYDKDF (reference sequence). Trimming took 9 bases from V and 6 from J; bases not matched to a gene: 14. This CDR3 is built from 16 residues.